Each of the 17 T cell receptor beta chains below was sequenced from the same sample in a study of shared clonotypes between healthy human individuals. Measured with immunoSEQ multiplex PCR; TCRdb has only the in-frame clones, and not every one. The data show about 1.1 million clones, more than 75% seen once. The sample was memory CD4+ T cells from PBMCs. The subset was: CD45RA-negative fraction. These receptors were collected from a man younger than 35 in good health. Some clones in this sample may be carry-over from other donors' samples.

This clone occurred once. The V and J genes are TRBV6-1 and TRBJ2-7; 11 positions agree with TRBD2. V was clipped by 7 bases and J by 9 bases; unmatched bases: 8. The germline V gene encodes CDR1 MNHNS and CDR2 SASEGT. This CDR3 has 13 amino acids. The CDR3 region has the DNA TGTGCCAGCAATAACCTAGCGGGAGGTTGGCAGTACTTC. The encoded protein is CASNNLAGGWQYF.

This sequence joins TRBV11-1 and TRBJ2-6; D is tentatively TRBD1 or TRBD2 (5 bases each). V gave up 4 bases and J gave up 0 bases, with 16 bases separating them. Germline V gene data show CDR1 as SGHAT and CDR2 as FQDESV (reference sequence). CDR3 length: 18 residues. In DNA, the CDR3 is TGTGCCAGCAGCTCCGCGCCGGGACCCAGCTCTGGGGCCAACGTCCTGACTTTC. Protein: CASSSAPGPSSGANVLTF.

This clone has only one observation. The V gene is TRBV13, the J gene TRBJ2-7; D is ambiguous. Per the germline V gene, CDR1 is PRHDT and CDR2 is FYEKMQ (reference sequence). The CDR3 is 14 residues long. The ends were cut back, 2 bases at V and 6 bases at J, with 14 bases in the middle. As DNA, the CDR3 is TGTGCCAGCAGCTTAACCGGGTCTACGGGCGAGCAGTACTTC. It encodes CASSLTGSTGEQYF.

The chain couples TRBV7-8 to TRBJ2-2, with TRBD1 matching 8 bases. The CDR3 loop spans 17 amino acids. From germline, CDR1 is SGHVS and CDR2 FQNEAQ. Trimming at V came to 1 base and at J to 6 bases, leaving 10 bases not matched to a gene. The CDR3 loop reads CASSLGPGGAVAGELFF. CDR3 DNA: TGTGCCAGCAGCTTAGGCCCAGGGGGCGCGGTGGCCGGGGAGCTGTTTTTT.

The chain uses TRBV7-8 and TRBJ1-5; D uncertain. Germline V gene lookup returns CDR1 SGHVS and CDR2 FQNEAQ. The V end lost 0 bases, the J end lost 3 bases, and 9 bases lay between the germline ends. The CDR3 has 15 amino acids. CDR3 sequence (DNA): TGTGCCAGCAGCTTAGCGGTAACCAACAATCAGCCCCAGCATTTT. It is translated as CASSLAVTNNQPQHF.

The chain combines TRBV2 with TRBJ1-2; TRBD1 agrees at 12 bases. The CDR3 has 16 residues. The germline CDR1 and CDR2 sequences are SNHLY and FYNNEI. With V trimmed by 8 bases and J by 7 bases, 14 bases remained unmatched. The CDR3 bases are TGTGCCAGCCCACTCATCCGGGACAGGGGGCATGTTGGCTACACCTTC. It translates to CASPLIRDRGHVGYTF. The variable domain in full, completed from reference TRBV2 and TRBJ1-2, reads EPEVTQTPSHQVTQMGQEVILRCVPISNHLYFYWYRQILGQKVEFLVSFYNNEISEKSEIFDDQFSVERPDGSNFTLKIRSTKLEDSAMYFCASPLIRDRGHVGYTFGSGTRLTVV.

Here the CDR3 DNA reads TGTGCCAGCAGCGTGACAGTCTCCCCCTCCTACAATGAGCAGTTCTTC. This translates into CASSVTVSPSYNEQFF. The chain links TRBV9 to TRBJ2-1; TRBD1 might be the D (5 bases). Germline CDR1 reads SGDLS; CDR2 reads YYNGEE. V was shortened by 2 bases and J by 0 bases, with 12 bases between the two germline ends. CDR3 length equals 16 residues.

The V call is TRBV5-1, the J call TRBJ2-7, with TRBD2 identical over 12 bases. The CDR3 is 14 residues long. Germline V gene sequence: CDR1 SGHRS, CDR2 YFSETQ. The V and J ends lost 6 bases and 5 bases, in that order; junction bases with no gene match: 6. This chain's CDR3 is CASTSSGRADEQYF. The DNA of the CDR3 is TGCGCCAGCACCTCTAGCGGGAGGGCCGACGAGCAGTACTTC.

The V and J genes are TRBV25-1 and TRBJ2-5; TRBD1 matches at 9 bases. Trimming at V came to 3 bases and at J to 5 bases, leaving 16 bases not matched to a gene. CDR1 and CDR2 (germline): MGHDK, SYGVNS. The CDR3 covers 18 residues. CDR3 nucleotide sequence: TGTGCCAGCAGTGATCTCAGGACAGGGGACCCTCGGGGGGAGACCCAGTACTTC. Amino acid sequence: CASSDLRTGDPRGETQYF.

CDR3 loop: CASSLALGYNEQFF. For the CDR3, the DNA is TGTGCCAGCAGCTTAGCATTAGGCTACAATGAGCAGTTCTTC. V and J are TRBV5-4 and TRBJ2-1; D remains unclear. This CDR3 contains 14 residues. Trimming took off 2 bases at V and 3 bases at J, with 9 bases between the two ends. The germline V gene has CDR1 SGHNT and CDR2 YYREEE (reference sequence).

The chain combines TRBV7-2 with TRBJ1-5; D may be TRBD1 (5 bases). The CDR3 runs 15 residues. The germline gives CDR1 SGHTA, CDR2 FQGNSA. V was pared by 1 base and J by 6 bases, with 13 bases between. CDR3 coding DNA: TGTGCCAGCAGCTTAGTTTTGGGGGGGGGTCAGCCCCAGCATTTT. Translating it yields CASSLVLGGGQPQHF.

This clone was recorded at least ten times. The chain is built from TRBV2 and TRBJ1-2; unclear D gene. Per germline, CDR1 SNHLY and CDR2 FYNNEI. Trimming removed 6 bases from V and 7 bases from J, with 12 bases in between. The CDR3 has 12 residues. The CDR3 DNA follows: TGTGCCAGCAGAGGGTCACTCGCTGGCTACACCTTC. Its protein product is CASRGSLAGYTF.

The rearrangement links TRBV10-1 to TRBJ1-1, with D possibly TRBD1 on 5 matching bases. V was trimmed by 5 bases and J by 9 bases, leaving 7 bases between them. Germline V CDR1 and CDR2: WNHNN, SYGVQD (reference sequence). CDR3 length equals 10 residues. CDR3 in amino acids: CASSPGKAFF. DNA of the CDR3: TGCGCCAGCAGTCCAGGGAAAGCTTTCTTT.

In regard to this clone: Its ends do not fully match the called genes, so a read error is possible. This sequence joins TRBV19 and TRBJ2-1, with TRBD2 as a possible D gene (6 bases). CDR3 length: 15 residues. CDR1 is LNHDA, CDR2 SQIVND, per germline (reference sequence). CDR3 amino acids: CASSIAAMGYNEQFF. CDR3 coding DNA: TGTGCCAGTAGCATAGCGGCCATGGGCTACAATGAGCAGTTCTTC.

The chain employs TRBV15 and TRBJ1-4, with a weak D call TRBD1 (5 bases). Germline values: CDR1 LNHNV, CDR2 YYDKDF (reference sequence). Trimming shortened V by 0 bases and J by 3 bases, and 14 bases separated the two germline ends. CDR3 length: 17 residues. CDR3 sequence: CATSRDSFWDSNEKLFF. The CDR3 DNA reads TGTGCCACCAGCAGAGATTCTTTCTGGGACTCTAATGAAAAACTGTTTTTT.

J is TRBJ1-5 and V is TRBV6-5; D not certain. This CDR3 has 15 residues. The V and J ends lost 2 bases and 5 bases respectively, with 13 bases between them. Germline V gene data show CDR1 as MNHEY and CDR2 as SVGAGI. The CDR3 bases are TGTGCCAGCAGTTACGAGCCTTCTGGGTATCAGCCCCAGCATTTT. It yields the protein CASSYEPSGYQPQHF.

This clone was observed a handful of times. This chain uses TRBV29-1 with TRBJ2-3, with D perhaps TRBD1 or TRBD2 (5 bases each). CDR3 size: 13 residues. Germline lookup yields CDR1 SQVTM and CDR2 ANQGSEA. Trimming stripped 8 bases from V and 1 base from J, with 13 bases between. The chain's CDR3 is CSPTGAGTDTQYF. CDR3 bases: TGCAGCCCAACCGGGGCGGGCACAGATACGCAGTATTTT.